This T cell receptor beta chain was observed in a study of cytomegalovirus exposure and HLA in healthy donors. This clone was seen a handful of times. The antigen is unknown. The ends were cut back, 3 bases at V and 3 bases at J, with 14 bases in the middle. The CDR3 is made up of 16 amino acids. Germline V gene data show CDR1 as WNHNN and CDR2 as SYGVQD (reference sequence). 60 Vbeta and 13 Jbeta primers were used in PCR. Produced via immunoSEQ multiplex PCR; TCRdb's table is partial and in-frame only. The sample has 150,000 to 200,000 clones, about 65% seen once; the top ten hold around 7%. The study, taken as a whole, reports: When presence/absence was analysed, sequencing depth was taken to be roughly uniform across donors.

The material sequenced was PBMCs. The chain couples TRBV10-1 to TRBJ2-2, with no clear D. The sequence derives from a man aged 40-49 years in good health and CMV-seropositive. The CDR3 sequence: CASSDGCTKDTGELFF. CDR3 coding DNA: TGCGCCAGCAGTGACGGTTGCACTAAGGACACCGGGGAGCTGTTTTTT.